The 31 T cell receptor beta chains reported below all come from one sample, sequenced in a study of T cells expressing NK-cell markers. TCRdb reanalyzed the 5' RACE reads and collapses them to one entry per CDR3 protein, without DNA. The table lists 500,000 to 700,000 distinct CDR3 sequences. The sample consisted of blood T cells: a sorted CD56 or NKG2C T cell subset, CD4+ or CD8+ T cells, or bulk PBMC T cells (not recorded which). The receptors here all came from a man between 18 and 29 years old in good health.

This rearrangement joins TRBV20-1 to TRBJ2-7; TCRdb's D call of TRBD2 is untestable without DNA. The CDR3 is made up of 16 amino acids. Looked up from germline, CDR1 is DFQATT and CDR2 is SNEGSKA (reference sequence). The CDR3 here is CSARWTSGVISYEQYF.

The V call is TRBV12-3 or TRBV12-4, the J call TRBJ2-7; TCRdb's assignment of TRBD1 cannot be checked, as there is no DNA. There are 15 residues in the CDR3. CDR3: CASSLLGDRGGEQYF.

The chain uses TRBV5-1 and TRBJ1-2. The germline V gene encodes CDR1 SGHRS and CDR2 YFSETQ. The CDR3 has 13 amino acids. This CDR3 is CASSLDGIGGYTF.

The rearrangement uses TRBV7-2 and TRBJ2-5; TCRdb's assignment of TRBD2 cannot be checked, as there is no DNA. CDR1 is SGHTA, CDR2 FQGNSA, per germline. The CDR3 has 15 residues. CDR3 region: CASSLTPNGGETQYF.

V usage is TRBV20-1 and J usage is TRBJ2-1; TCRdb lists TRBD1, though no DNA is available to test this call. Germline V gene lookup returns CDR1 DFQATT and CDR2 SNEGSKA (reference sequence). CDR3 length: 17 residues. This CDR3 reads CSARGLLSRAEGNEQFF.

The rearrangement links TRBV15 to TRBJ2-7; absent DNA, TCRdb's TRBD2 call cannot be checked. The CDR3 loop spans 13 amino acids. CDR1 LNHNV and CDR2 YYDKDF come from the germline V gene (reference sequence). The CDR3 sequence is CATRSREVYEQYF.

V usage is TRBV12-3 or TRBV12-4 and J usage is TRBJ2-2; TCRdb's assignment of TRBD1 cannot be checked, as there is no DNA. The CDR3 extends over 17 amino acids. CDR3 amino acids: CASTPRGPGANTGELFF.

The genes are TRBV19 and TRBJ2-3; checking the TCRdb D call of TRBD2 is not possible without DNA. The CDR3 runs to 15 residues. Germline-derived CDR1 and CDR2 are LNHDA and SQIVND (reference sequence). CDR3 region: CASSLGGVSTDTQYF.

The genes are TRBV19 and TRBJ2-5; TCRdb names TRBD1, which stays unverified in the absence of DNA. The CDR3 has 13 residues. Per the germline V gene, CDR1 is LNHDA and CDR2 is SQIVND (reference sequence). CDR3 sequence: CASTGTGQETQYF.

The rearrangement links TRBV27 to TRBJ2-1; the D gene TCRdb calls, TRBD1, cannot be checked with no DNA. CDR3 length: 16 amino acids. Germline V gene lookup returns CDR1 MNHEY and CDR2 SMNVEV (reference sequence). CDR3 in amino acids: CASSFLDRFDYNEQFF.

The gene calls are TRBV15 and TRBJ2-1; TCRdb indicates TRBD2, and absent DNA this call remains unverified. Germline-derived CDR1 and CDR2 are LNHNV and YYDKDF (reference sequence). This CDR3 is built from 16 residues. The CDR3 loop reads CATSRDTETRYNEQFF. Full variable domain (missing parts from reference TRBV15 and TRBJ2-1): DAMVIQNPRYQVTQFGKPVTLSCSQTLNHNVMYWYQQKSSQAPKLLFHYYDKDFNNEADTPDNFQSRRPNTSFCFLDIRSPGLGDTAMYLCATSRDTETRYNEQFFGPGTRLTVL.

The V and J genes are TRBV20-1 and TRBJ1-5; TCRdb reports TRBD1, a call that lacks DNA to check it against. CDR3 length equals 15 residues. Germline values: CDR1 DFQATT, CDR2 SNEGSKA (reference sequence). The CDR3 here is CSARDRRGAIGPQHF.

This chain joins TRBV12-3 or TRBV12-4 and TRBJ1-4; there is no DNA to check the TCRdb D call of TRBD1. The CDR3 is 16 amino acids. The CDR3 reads CASRKTGGARLEKLFF.

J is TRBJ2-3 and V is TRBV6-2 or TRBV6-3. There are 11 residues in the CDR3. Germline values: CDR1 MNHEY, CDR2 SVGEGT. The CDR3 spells CASSKTRTQYF.

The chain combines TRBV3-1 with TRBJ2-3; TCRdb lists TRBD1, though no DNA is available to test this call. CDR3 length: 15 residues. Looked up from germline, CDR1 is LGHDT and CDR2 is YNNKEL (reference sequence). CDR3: CASSPRGADGDTQYF.

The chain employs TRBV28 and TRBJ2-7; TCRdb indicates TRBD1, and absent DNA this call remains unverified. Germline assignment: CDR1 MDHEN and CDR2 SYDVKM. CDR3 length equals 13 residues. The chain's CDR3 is CASTLRGYGEQYF.

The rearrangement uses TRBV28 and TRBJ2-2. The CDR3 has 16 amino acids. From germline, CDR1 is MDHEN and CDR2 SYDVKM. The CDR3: CASSLGGQSNTGELFF.

CDR3 region: CASGKGGRREQYF. The chain recombines TRBV6-6 with TRBJ2-7; the TCRdb call, TRBD1, lacks DNA for checking. The CDR3 runs to 13 residues. Germline lookup yields CDR1 MNHNY and CDR2 SVGAGI (reference sequence).

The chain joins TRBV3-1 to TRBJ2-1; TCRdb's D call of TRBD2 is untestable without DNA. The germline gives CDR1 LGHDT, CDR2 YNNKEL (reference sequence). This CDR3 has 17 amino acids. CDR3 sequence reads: CASSPPSMGRSYNEQFF.

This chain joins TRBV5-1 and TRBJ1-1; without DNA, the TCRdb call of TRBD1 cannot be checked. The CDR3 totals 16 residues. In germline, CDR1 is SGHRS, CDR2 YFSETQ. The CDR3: CASSLIGAGMNTEAFF.

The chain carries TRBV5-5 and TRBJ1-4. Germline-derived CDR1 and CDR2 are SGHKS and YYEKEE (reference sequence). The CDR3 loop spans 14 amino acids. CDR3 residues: CASSLTLASEKLFF. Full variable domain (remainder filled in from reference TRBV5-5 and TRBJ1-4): DAGVTQSPTHLIKTRGQQVTLRCSPISGHKSVSWYQQVLGQGPQFIFQYYEKEERGRGNFPDRFSARQFPNYSSELNVNALLLGDSALYLCASSLTLASEKLFFGSGTQLSVL.

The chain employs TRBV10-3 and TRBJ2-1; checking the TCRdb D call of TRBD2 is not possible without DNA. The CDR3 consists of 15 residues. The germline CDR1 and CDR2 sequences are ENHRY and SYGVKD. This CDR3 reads CAIRETSGQYNEQFF.

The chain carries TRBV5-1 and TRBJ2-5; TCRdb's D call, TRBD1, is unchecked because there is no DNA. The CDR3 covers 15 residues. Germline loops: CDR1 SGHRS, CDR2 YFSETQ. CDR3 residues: CASSLGSQGRETQYF.

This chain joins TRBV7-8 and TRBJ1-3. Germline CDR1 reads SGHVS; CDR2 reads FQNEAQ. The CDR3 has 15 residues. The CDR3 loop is CASSLTASSGNTIYF.

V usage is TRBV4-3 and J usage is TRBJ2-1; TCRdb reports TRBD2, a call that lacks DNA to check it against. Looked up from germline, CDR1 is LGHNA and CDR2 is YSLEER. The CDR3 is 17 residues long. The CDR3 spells CASSQDPSGSSYNEQFF.

The chain's CDR3 is CASSRRGTANTGELFF. The V call is TRBV12-3 or TRBV12-4, the J call TRBJ2-2; TCRdb's D gene call, TRBD1, goes unchecked for lack of DNA. The length of the CDR3 is 16 residues.

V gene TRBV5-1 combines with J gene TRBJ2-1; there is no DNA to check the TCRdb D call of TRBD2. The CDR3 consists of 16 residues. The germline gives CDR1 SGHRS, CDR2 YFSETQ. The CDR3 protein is CASSQAGGLIHNEQFF.

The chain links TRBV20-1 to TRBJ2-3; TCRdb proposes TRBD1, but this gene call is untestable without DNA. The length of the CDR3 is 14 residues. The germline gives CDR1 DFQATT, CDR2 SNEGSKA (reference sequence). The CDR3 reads CSAVRGTSTDTQYF.

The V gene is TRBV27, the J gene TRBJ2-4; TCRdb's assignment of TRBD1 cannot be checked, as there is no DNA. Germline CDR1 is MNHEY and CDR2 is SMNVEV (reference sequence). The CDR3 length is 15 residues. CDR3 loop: CASGGQGISGNIQYF.

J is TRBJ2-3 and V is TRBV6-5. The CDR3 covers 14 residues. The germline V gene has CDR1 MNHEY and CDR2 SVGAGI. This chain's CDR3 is CASRIGEGTDTQYF.

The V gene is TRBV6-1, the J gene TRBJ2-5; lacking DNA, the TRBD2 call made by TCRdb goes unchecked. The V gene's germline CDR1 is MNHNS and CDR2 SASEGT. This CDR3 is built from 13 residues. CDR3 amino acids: CASSPVGPETQYF.